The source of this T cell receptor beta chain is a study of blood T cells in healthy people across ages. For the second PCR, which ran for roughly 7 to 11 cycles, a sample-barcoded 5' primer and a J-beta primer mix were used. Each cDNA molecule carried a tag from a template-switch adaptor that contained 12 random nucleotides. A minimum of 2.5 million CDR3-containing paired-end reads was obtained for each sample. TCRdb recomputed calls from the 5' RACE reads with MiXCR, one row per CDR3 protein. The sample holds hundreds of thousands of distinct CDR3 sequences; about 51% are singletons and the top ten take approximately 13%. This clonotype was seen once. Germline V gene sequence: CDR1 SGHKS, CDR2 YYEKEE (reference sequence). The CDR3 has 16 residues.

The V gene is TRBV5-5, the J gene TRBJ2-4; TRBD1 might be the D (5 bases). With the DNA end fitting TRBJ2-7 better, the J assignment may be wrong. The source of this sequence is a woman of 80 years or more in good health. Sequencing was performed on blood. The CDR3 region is CASSPRQSVGSYEQYF. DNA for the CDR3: TGTGCCAGCAGCCCCAGACAGTCGGTGGGTTCCTACGAGCAGTACTTC.